This TCR beta chain was found in a study of technical replicates of blood from a few donors. Using immunoSEQ multiplex PCR, the repertoire was profiled, and TCRdb retains in-frame clones only, with some absent. The data hold fewer than 90,000 clones, with roughly 94% observed a single time. The CDR3 covers 18 residues. Deletions cut 4 bases from V and 4 bases from J, with 25 bases between. Looked up from germline, CDR1 is SNHLY and CDR2 is FYNNEI. The sequence derives from a human donor in good health. The material sequenced was T cells isolated from PBMCs. This rearrangement joins TRBV2 to TRBJ1-2; D is perhaps TRBD1 (6 bases). The CDR3 nucleotides are TGTGCCAGCAGTGGGGGGCTTATGGAGCTATGGACGGCCTATGGCTACACCTTC. Translated, it gives CASSGGLMELWTAYGYTF. Variable domain in full (rest from reference TRBV2 and TRBJ1-2): EPEVTQTPSHQVTQMGQEVILRCVPISNHLYFYWYRQILGQKVEFLVSFYNNEISEKSEIFDDQFSVERPDGSNFTLKIRSTKLEDSAMYFCASSGGLMELWTAYGYTFGSGTRLTVV.